These T cell receptor beta chains were read from a single sample in a study of siplizumab effects on memory and regulatory T cells. Method: immunoSEQ multiplex PCR; TCRdb's copy keeps in-frame clones and lacks some. The sample contains over 100,000 clones, about 92% of which appear only once. The sample comprised Tregs sorted from blood. These receptors originate from a human donor in good health. Both conserved end residues are part of each CDR3. A D gene is named only where the DNA matches it firmly. Clone sizes are given selectively: once, few, many, or a class where the clone is expanded.

CASSQDRPAPASSSYEQYF	TGTGCCAGCAGCCAAGATCGCCCAGCGCCGGCCTCTAGCTCCTACGAGCAGTACTTC	TRBJ2-7	TRBV4-2	.	.	19
CASHQRRDTYSTEAFF	TGTGCCAGCCACCAGAGAAGGGACACCTACTCAACTGAAGCTTTCTTT	TRBJ1-1	TRBV11-2	.	.	16
CAWRGPMMNTEAFF	TGTGCCTGGAGGGGACCGATGATGAACACTGAAGCTTTCTTT	TRBJ1-1	TRBV30	.	.	14
CASSNQGSQQFF	TGTGCCAGCAGCAACCAGGGTTCGCAGCAGTTCTTC	TRBJ2-1	TRBV7-9	.	.	12
CASSPDRGNQPQHF	TGCGCCAGCAGCCCGGACAGGGGCAATCAGCCCCAGCATTTT	TRBJ1-5	TRBV5-1	.	TRBD1	14
CASSTYRDTSYEQYF	TGTGCCAGTAGTACATACCGGGACACTTCCTACGAGCAGTACTTC	TRBJ2-7	TRBV19	.	.	15
CASSLSGSGYEQYF	TGTGCCAGCAGCTTAAGCGGGAGCGGATACGAGCAGTACTTC	TRBJ2-7	TRBV11-2	.	TRBD2	14
CASGWGWGNQPQHF	TGTGCTAGTGGTTGGGGTTGGGGCAATCAGCCCCAGCATTTT	TRBJ1-5	TRBV12-5	.	.	14
CASRLYTEAFF	TGTGCCAGCAGACTATACACTGAAGCTTTCTTT	TRBJ1-1	TRBV6-1	.	.	11
CAIRTGQDVETQYF	TGTGCCATCAGGACGGGCCAAGACGTCGAGACCCAGTACTTC	TRBJ2-5	TRBV10-3	.	.	14
CASSYMTGGNTEAFF	TGTGCCAGCAGCTATATGACAGGCGGGAACACTGAAGCTTTCTTT	TRBJ1-1	TRBV7-8	.	.	15
CASSADRNYGYTF	TGTGCCAGCAGCGCTGACAGGAACTATGGCTACACCTTC	TRBJ1-2	TRBV7-8	.	.	13
CASSLAGRLSSYNEQFF	TGTGCCAGCAGCTTAGCAGGCAGGCTGAGCTCCTACAATGAGCAGTTCTTC	TRBJ2-1	TRBV7-6	.	.	17
CASSPGLVNEQFF	TGTGCCAGCAGTCCGGGACTAGTGAATGAGCAGTTCTTC	TRBJ2-1	TRBV6-6	.	TRBD2	13
CASSVDRQYEQYF	TGCGCCAGCAGCGTGGACAGGCAGTACGAGCAGTACTTC	TRBJ2-7	TRBV5-1	.	TRBD1	13
CASSFTVTAYEQYF	TGTGCCAGCAGTTTTACGGTGACTGCCTACGAGCAGTACTTC	TRBJ2-7	TRBV27	.	.	14
CASTRAGGSVAYEQYF	TGTGCCAGCACGCGGGCAGGGGGCTCTGTGGCCTACGAGCAGTACTTC	TRBJ2-7	TRBV6-6	.	TRBD1	16
CASKREGRGNEQFF	TGTGCCAGCAAGCGGGAGGGCCGGGGGAATGAGCAGTTCTTC	TRBJ2-1	TRBV28	.	TRBD2	14
CASSLGVVSYGETQYF	TGTGCCAGCAGCTTAGGAGTGGTCAGTTATGGAGAGACCCAGTACTTC	TRBJ2-5	TRBV7-8	once	.	16
CASSIVGTGNTIYF	TGTGCCAGTAGTATCGTAGGGACTGGAAACACCATATATTTT	TRBJ1-3	TRBV19	.	.	14
CASSRFGLTQETQYF	TGTGCCAGCAGCCGTTTCGGACTGACACAAGAGACCCAGTACTTC	TRBJ2-5	TRBV7-9	.	.	15
CASSLRSSGGAYNEQFF	TGCGCCAGCAGCTTGAGATCTAGCGGGGGAGCCTACAATGAGCAGTTCTTC	TRBJ2-1	TRBV5-1	.	TRBD2	17
CASIGIPYYEQYF	TGTGCCAGCATCGGTATTCCCTACTACGAGCAGTACTTC	TRBJ2-7	TRBV2	.	.	13
CASSYLAYEQYF	TGTGCCAGCAGTTACCTGGCATACGAGCAGTACTTC	TRBJ2-7	TRBV27	.	.	12
CASSRRFSYEQYF	TGTGCCAGCAGTCGGAGGTTTTCTTACGAGCAGTACTTC	TRBJ2-7	TRBV25-1	.	.	13
CASSYDRGHWANVLTF	TGTGCCAGCAGTTACGACCGCGGGCATTGGGCCAACGTCCTGACTTTC	TRBJ2-6	TRBV25-1	.	.	16
CATSRGLAGDNEQFF	TGTGCCACCAGCAGAGGACTAGCGGGAGACAATGAGCAGTTCTTC	TRBJ2-1	TRBV15	.	TRBD2	15
CASSRTGAWAGANVLTF	TGTGCCAGCTCACGGACAGGAGCCTGGGCAGGGGCCAACGTCCTGACTTTC	TRBJ2-6	TRBV18	.	TRBD1	17
CASTLSGSSGANVLTF	TGTGCCAGCACCTTATCCGGAAGCTCTGGGGCCAACGTCCTGACTTTC	TRBJ2-6	TRBV25-1	.	.	16
CASSVEGGYGYTF	TGTGCCAGCAGTGTAGAGGGGGGGTATGGCTACACCTTC	TRBJ1-2	TRBV2	few	.	13
CASSYVREVYEQYF	TGTGCCAGCAGTTACGTCCGGGAGGTATACGAGCAGTACTTC	TRBJ2-7	TRBV6-6	once	TRBD2	14
CASSELGAEAFF	TGTGCCAGCAGCGAACTGGGGGCTGAAGCTTTCTTT	TRBJ1-1	TRBV11-2	.	.	12
CASRLDYNSPLHF	TGTGCCAGCCGCCTCGACTATAATTCACCCCTCCACTTT	TRBJ1-6	TRBV2	.	.	13
CASSIGVGETQYF	TGTGCTAGCAGCATTGGAGTGGGAGAGACCCAGTACTTC	TRBJ2-5	TRBV7-7	.	.	13
CASSVGRAHNTGELFF	TGTGCCAGCAGCGTCGGGAGGGCCCATAATACCGGGGAGCTGTTTTTT	TRBJ2-2	TRBV9	.	TRBD2	16
CASSDGILYEQYF	TGTGCCAGCAGTGACGGGATCCTCTACGAGCAGTACTTC	TRBJ2-7	TRBV6-4	.	.	13
CASSLGGRDGNTGELFF	TGTGCCAGCAGCTTAGGCGGGAGGGACGGGAACACCGGGGAGCTGTTTTTT	TRBJ2-2	TRBV11-1	.	TRBD2	17
CASSPRADSYEQYF	TGTGCTAGCAGCCCCCGGGCGGACAGTTACGAGCAGTACTTC	TRBJ2-7	TRBV7-7	.	.	14
CAWKQGNGYTF	TGTGCCTGGAAGCAGGGAAATGGCTACACCTTC	TRBJ1-2	TRBV30	.	.	11
CASSAILGSGPYEQYF	TGTGCCAGCAGCGCGATACTAGGTAGCGGGCCCTACGAGCAGTACTTC	TRBJ2-7	TRBV11-1	.	TRBD2	16
CASSLQGTGTLYGYTF	TGCGCCAGCTCCCTTCAAGGGACAGGGACCCTCTATGGCTACACCTTC	TRBJ1-2	TRBV5-1	.	TRBD1	16
CASSLLAPGQGDTQYF	TGCGCCAGCAGCTTACTAGCACCAGGACAAGGGGATACGCAGTATTTT	TRBJ2-3	TRBV5-1	.	.	16
CASSVGQEAYYGYTF	TGTGCCAGCAGCGTAGGACAGGAAGCCTACTATGGCTACACCTTC	TRBJ1-2	TRBV9	.	.	15
CASSISGYTGELFF	TGTGCCAGTAGTATTTCCGGGTACACCGGGGAGCTGTTTTTT	TRBJ2-2	TRBV19	once	.	14
CASSLNSPPDTQYF	TGTGCCAGCAGCTTAAATAGCCCGCCAGATACGCAGTATTTT	TRBJ2-3	TRBV7-3	once	.	14
CASTSGVNYGYTF	TGTGCCAGCACCTCAGGGGTAAACTATGGCTACACCTTC	TRBJ1-2	TRBV21-1	.	.	13